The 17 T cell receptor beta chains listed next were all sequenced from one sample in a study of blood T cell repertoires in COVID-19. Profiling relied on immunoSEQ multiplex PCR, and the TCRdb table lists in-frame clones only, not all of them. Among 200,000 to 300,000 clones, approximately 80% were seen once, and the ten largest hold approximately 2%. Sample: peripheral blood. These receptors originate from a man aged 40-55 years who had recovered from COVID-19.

The CDR3 here is CASSSPGSYYEQYF. The CDR3 nucleotides are TGTGCCAGCAGCTCGCCGGGATCCTACTACGAGCAGTACTTC. The chain couples TRBV5-4 to TRBJ2-7; maybe TRBD2 (5 bases). CDR1 SGHNT and CDR2 YYREEE come from the germline V gene (reference sequence). The CDR3 has 14 amino acids. With 3 bases removed from V and 3 bases from J, the gap between germline ends came to 13 bases.

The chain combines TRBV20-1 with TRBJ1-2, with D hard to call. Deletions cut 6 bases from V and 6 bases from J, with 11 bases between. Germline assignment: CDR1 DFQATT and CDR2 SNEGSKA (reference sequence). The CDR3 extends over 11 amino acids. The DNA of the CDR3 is TGCAGTGCCCGGGTGTACGATGGCTACACCTTC. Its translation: CSARVYDGYTF.

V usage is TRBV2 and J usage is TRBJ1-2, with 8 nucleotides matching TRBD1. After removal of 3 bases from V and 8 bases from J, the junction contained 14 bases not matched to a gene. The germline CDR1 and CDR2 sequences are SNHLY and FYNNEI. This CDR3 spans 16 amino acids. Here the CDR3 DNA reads TGTGCCAGCAGTGACCAGGGGGCGTTGGAGGTGCGAGGCTACACCTTC. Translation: CASSDQGALEVRGYTF.

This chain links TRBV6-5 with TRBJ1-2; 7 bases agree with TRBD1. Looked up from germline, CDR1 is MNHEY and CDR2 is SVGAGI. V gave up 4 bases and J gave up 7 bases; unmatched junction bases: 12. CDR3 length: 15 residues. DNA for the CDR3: TGTGCCAGCAGTTCCCGCGGACAGGTTACTCTTGGCTACACCTTC. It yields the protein CASSSRGQVTLGYTF.

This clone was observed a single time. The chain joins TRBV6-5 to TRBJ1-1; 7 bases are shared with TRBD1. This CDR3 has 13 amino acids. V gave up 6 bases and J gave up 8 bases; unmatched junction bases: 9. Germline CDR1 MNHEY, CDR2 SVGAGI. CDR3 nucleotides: TGTGCCAGCAGCTATGGGACAGCTGGGGAAGCTTTCTTT. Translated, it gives CASSYGTAGEAFF.

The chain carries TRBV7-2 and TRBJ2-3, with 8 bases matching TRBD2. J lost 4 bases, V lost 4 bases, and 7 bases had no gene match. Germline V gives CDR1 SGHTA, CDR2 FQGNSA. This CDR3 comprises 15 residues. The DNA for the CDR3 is TGTGCCAGCAGCTCCCGGGGGGGCCGGGCAGATACGCAGTATTTT. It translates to CASSSRGGRADTQYF.

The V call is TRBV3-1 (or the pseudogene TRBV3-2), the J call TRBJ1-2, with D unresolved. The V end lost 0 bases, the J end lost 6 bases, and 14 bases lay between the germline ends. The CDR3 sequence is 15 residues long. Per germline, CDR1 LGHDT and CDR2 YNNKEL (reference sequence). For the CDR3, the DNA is TGTGCCAGCAGCCAAGATTCCCAGGCGCCTCATGGCTACACCTTC. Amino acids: CASSQDSQAPHGYTF.

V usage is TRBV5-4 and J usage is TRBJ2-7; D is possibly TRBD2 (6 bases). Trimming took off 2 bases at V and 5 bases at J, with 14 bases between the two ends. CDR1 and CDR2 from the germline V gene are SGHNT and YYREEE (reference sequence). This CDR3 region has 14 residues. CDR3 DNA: TGTGCCAGCAGCTTCGGAGGGGCCCGAGACGAGCAGTACTTC. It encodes CASSFGGARDEQYF.

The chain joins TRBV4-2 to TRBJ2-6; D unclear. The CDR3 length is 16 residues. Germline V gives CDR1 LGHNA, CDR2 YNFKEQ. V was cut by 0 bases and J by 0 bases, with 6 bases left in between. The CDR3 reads CASSQDINSGANVLTF. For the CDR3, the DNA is TGTGCCAGCAGCCAAGATATAAACTCTGGGGCCAACGTCCTGACTTTC.

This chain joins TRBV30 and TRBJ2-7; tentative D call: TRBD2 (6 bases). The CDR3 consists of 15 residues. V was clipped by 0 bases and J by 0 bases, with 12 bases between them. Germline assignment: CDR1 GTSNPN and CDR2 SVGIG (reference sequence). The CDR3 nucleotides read TGTGCCTGGAGTGTACGGCTAGCGCTCTCCTACGAGCAGTACTTC. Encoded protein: CAWSVRLALSYEQYF.

CDR3 coding DNA: TGTGCCAGCAGCCAAGGAGCCAGGGTAGCCAAAAACATTCAGTACTTC. Its protein product is CASSQGARVAKNIQYF. The V gene is TRBV3-1 (or the pseudogene TRBV3-2), the J gene TRBJ2-4, with D maybe TRBD1 (5 bases). V was pared by 1 base and J by 0 bases, with 10 bases between. Germline CDR1 reads LGHDT; CDR2 reads YNNKEL (reference sequence). This CDR3 contains 16 residues.

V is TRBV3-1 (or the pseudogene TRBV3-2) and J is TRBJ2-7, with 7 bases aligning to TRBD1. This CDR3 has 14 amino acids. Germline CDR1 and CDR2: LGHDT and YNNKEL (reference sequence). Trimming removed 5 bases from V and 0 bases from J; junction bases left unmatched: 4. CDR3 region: CASSFRQGSYEQYF. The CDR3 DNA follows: TGTGCCAGCAGCTTCCGACAGGGCTCCTACGAGCAGTACTTC.

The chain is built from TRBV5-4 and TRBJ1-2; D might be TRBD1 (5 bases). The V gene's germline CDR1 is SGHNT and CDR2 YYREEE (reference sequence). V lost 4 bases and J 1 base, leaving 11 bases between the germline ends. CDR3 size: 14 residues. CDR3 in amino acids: CASSPPQGNYGYTF. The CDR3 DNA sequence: TGTGCCAGCAGCCCCCCCCAGGGTAACTATGGCTACACCTTC.

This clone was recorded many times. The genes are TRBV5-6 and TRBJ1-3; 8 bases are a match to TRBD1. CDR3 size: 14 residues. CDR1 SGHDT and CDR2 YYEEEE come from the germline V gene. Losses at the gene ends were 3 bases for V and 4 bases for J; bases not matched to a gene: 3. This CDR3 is CASSSTGVGNTIYF. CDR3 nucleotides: TGTGCCAGCAGCTCGACAGGGGTCGGAAACACCATATATTTT.

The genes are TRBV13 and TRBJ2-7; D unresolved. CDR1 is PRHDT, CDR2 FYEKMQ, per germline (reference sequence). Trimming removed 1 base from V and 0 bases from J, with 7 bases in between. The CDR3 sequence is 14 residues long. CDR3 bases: TGTGCCAGCAGCTTAGCAGGTTTCTCCTACGAGCAGTACTTC. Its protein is CASSLAGFSYEQYF.

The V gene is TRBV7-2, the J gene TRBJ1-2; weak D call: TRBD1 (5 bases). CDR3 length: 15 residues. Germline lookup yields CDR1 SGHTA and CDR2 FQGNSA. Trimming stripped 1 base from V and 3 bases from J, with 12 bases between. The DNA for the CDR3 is TGTGCCAGCAGCTTAGGATTCGGGGGTTACTATGGCTACACCTTC. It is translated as CASSLGFGGYYGYTF.

This CDR3 is CASSPWWRTNTGELFF. CDR3 bases: TGTGCCAGCAGCCCCTGGTGGCGGACGAACACCGGGGAGCTGTTTTTT. The rearrangement links TRBV14 to TRBJ2-2; D ambiguous. Germline V gives CDR1 SGHDN, CDR2 FVKESK. The V end lost 4 bases, the J end lost 0 bases, and 12 bases lay between the germline ends. CDR3 length equals 16 residues.